The 9 T cell receptor beta chains reported below all come from one sample, sequenced in a study of CD8 T cells in ankylosing spondylitis (dated by TCRdb to about 2017). Paper-wide results and their limitations: A TCR beta motif of eight highly homologous amino acid variants appeared characteristic of blood from ankylosing spondylitis patients.

The library was made by 5' RACE. Data came from an Illumina HiSeq 2500. TCRdb cleaned the public reads at Q25 with fastp, built clones with MiXCR and kept in-frame beta chains. When rows share a CDR3 protein, they turn into one entry using the most common DNA and genes. The sample data list 700,000 or so distinct CDR3 sequences, and under 20% of these were observed just once. The top ten clonotypes cover under 20% of the sample. Their antigen targets remain unknown. Input material: blood, either unsorted or a sorted T cell fraction (not recorded which). These receptors all stem from a male donor with ankylosing spondylitis.

This clonotype was detected only a few times. The V gene is TRBV11-2, the J gene TRBJ1-2; D may be TRBD1 (6 bases). Germline V gene data show CDR1 as SGHAT and CDR2 as FQNNGV. The CDR3 runs to 15 residues. Trimming removed 5 bases at V and 1 base at J, with 14 bases between. The CDR3 coding sequence is TGTGCCAGCAGCCGTGGGGGGCCGAATAACTATGGCTACACCTTC. It specifies CASSRGGPNNYGYTF. Drawing the rest from reference TRBV11-2 and TRBJ1-2, the complete variable domain is EAGVAQSPRYKIIEKRQSVAFWCNPISGHATLYWYQQILGQGPKLLIQFQNNGVVDDSQLPKDRFSAERLKGVDSTLKIQPAKLEDSAVYLCASSRGGPNNYGYTFGSGTRLTVV.

This clonotype was observed a handful of times. This chain links TRBV20-1 with TRBJ2-7; 12 positions match TRBD2. Germline V gene lookup returns CDR1 DFQATT and CDR2 SNEGSKA (reference sequence). This CDR3 has 13 amino acids. Trimming took 6 bases from V and 7 from J; bases not matched to a gene: 7. CDR3 nucleotide sequence: TGCAGTGCGAGACTAGCGGGAGTCGGAGAGCAGTACTTC. This gives the protein CSARLAGVGEQYF.

This rearrangement joins TRBV29-1 to TRBJ2-5; 9 bases fit TRBD1. Germline assignment: CDR1 SQVTM and CDR2 ANQGSEA. This CDR3 comprises 14 residues. V lost 6 bases to trimming and J lost 3 bases; unmatched junction nucleotides: 8. CDR3 DNA sequence: TGCAGCGTCAGGGCCGGGACAGGGAAAGAGACCCAGTACTTC. Protein: CSVRAGTGKETQYF.

V gene TRBV18 combines with J gene TRBJ1-3; D is ambiguous. V was clipped by 1 base and J by 0 bases, with 10 bases between them. Germline assignment: CDR1 KGHSH and CDR2 LQKENI. CDR3 length equals 16 residues. CDR3 loop: CASSPQAGHSGNTIYF. The DNA for the CDR3 is TGTGCCAGCTCACCACAGGCCGGCCACTCTGGAAACACCATATATTTT.

This clonotype was counted between two and nine times. This sequence joins TRBV11-2 and TRBJ2-6, with D possibly matching TRBD1 (6 bases). Trimming cost V 5 bases and J 4 bases, with 15 bases left between them. Germline CDR1 reads SGHAT; CDR2 reads FQNNGV. The CDR3 totals 16 residues. The CDR3 protein is CASSPNRVSGANVLTF. The DNA of the CDR3 is TGTGCCAGCAGCCCGAACAGGGTATCAGGGGCCAACGTCCTGACTTTC.

V and J are TRBV6-2 or TRBV6-3 and TRBJ1-4, with 8 bases fitting TRBD1. Germline values: CDR1 MNHEY, CDR2 SVGEGT. The length of the CDR3 is 15 residues. V trimming: 7 bases; J trimming: 8 bases; junction bases outside the gene matches: 12. CDR3 region: CASNRRGTGQEKLFF. The CDR3 DNA follows: TGTGCCAGCAACAGGCGAGGGACAGGACAAGAAAAACTGTTTTTT.

This chain uses TRBV20-1 with TRBJ1-3; 10 nucleotides agree with TRBD1. V dropped 1 base and J dropped 8; count of bases not matched to a gene: 8. This CDR3 has 15 amino acids. The germline V gene encodes CDR1 DFQATT and CDR2 SNEGSKA (reference sequence). CDR3 in DNA: TGCAGTGCTAGAGCCACGACAGGGGGCGCAGACACCATATATTTT. Amino acids: CSARATTGGADTIYF.

This clonotype was detected a few times. V and J are TRBV6-2 or TRBV6-3 and TRBJ2-1, with TRBD2 matching 9 bases. Germline V gene sequence: CDR1 MNHEY, CDR2 SVGEGT. The CDR3 runs 13 residues. V lost 8 bases to trimming and J lost 2 bases; unmatched junction nucleotides: 1. CDR3 region: CASGGRAYNEQFF. The DNA for the CDR3 is TGTGCCAGCGGCGGGAGGGCCTACAATGAGCAGTTCTTC.

In this sample, this clonotype turned up many times. The chain employs TRBV4-1 and TRBJ1-5; no reliable D call. The CDR3 is 14 amino acids. The germline V gene has CDR1 MGHRA and CDR2 YSYEKL. V shed 3 bases and J shed 0 bases, with 6 bases lying between them. Here the CDR3 DNA reads TGCGCCAGCAGCCACTCTTATAGCAATCAGCCCCAGCATTTT. Translation: CASSHSYSNQPQHF.